This is a list of T cell receptor beta chains from one sample in a study of neurological immune-mediated disorders. Using its own MiXCR run on the 5' RACE reads, TCRdb lists one record per CDR3 protein. The repertoire holds about 48,000 distinct CDR3 sequences, more than 9.5% seen once, with around 8.8% in the top ten. The sample was PBMCs. These receptors came from a male donor with HTLV-1-associated myelopathy (HAM/TSP). CDR3s include the opening cysteine and the closing phenylalanine or tryptophan. D genes are given only for firm matches. Where a row states a size, it is once, few, many or the class of an expanded clone; other rows omit it.

clone size: many; J gene: TRBJ2-4; D gene: -; V gene: TRBV5-1; CDR3 protein: CASSLGIAGTLLAKNIQYF; CDR3 DNA: TGCGCCAGCAGCTTGGGTATAGCCGGGACTCTACTAGCCAAAAACATTCAGTACTTC
clone size: many; J gene: TRBJ1-2; D gene: -; V gene: TRBV5-1; CDR3 protein: CASRRDVEVYGYTF; CDR3 DNA: TGCGCCAGCCGCCGAGACGTGGAGGTCTATGGCTACACCTTC
clone size: many; J gene: TRBJ1-1; D gene: -; V gene: TRBV5-1; CDR3 protein: CASSLAVGGLGMNTEAFF; CDR3 DNA: TGCGCCAGCAGCTTGGCCGTCGGGGGACTCGGGATGAACACTGAAGCTTTCTTT
clone size: many; J gene: TRBJ1-6; D gene: TRBD1; V gene: TRBV5-5; CDR3 protein: CASSIRTGGDSPLHF; CDR3 DNA: TGTGCCAGCAGCATCAGGACAGGCGGGGATTCACCCCTCCACTTT
clone size: many; J gene: TRBJ2-7; D gene: -; V gene: TRBV5-1; CDR3 protein: CASSLAPGEEQYF; CDR3 DNA: TGCGCCAGCAGCTTGGCGCCAGGGGAAGAGCAGTACTTC
clone size: many; J gene: TRBJ2-1; D gene: -; V gene: TRBV5-1; CDR3 protein: CASRRSPVKTYNEQFF; CDR3 DNA: TGCGCCAGCAGAAGGTCGCCAGTCAAGACCTACAATGAGCAGTTCTTC
clone size: many; J gene: TRBJ1-5; D gene: -; V gene: TRBV5-1; CDR3 protein: CASRLGAGGNQPQHF; CDR3 DNA: TGCGCCAGCCGCCTCGGCGCGGGGGGCAATCAGCCCCAGCATTTT
clone size: many; J gene: TRBJ2-7; D gene: -; V gene: TRBV28; CDR3 protein: CASSTPAGYDYEQYF; CDR3 DNA: TGTGCCAGCAGTACACCGGCAGGGTACGACTACGAGCAGTACTTC
clone size: many; J gene: TRBJ2-2; D gene: -; V gene: TRBV5-1; CDR3 protein: CASSLDVTGELFF; CDR3 DNA: TGCGCCAGCAGCTTGGACGTCACCGGGGAGCTGTTTTTT
clone size: many; J gene: TRBJ1-1; D gene: -; V gene: TRBV6-5; CDR3 protein: CASSYDAYVNTEAFF; CDR3 DNA: TGTGCCAGCAGTTACGACGCGTACGTGAACACTGAAGCTTTCTTT
clone size: many; J gene: TRBJ2-2; D gene: TRBD2; V gene: TRBV6-5; CDR3 protein: CASNLLAGIAGELFF; CDR3 DNA: TGTGCCAGCAACCTACTAGCGGGGATAGCCGGGGAGCTGTTTTTT
clone size: -; J gene: TRBJ2-5; D gene: -; V gene: TRBV5-1; CDR3 protein: CASSLDQDVTQYF; CDR3 DNA: TGCGCCAGCAGCTTGGACCAGGACGTGACCCAGTACTTC
clone size: many; J gene: TRBJ2-5; D gene: TRBD2; V gene: TRBV7-2; CDR3 protein: CASSLEGTGRGTQYF; CDR3 DNA: TGTGCCAGCAGCTTAGAGGGGACGGGGAGGGGGACCCAGTACTTC
clone size: many; J gene: TRBJ2-3; D gene: TRBD2; V gene: TRBV7-6; CDR3 protein: CASSFGGVSTDTQYF; CDR3 DNA: TGTGCCAGCAGCTTCGGGGGGGTTAGCACAGATACGCAGTATTTT
clone size: -; J gene: TRBJ1-2; D gene: -; V gene: TRBV27; CDR3 protein: CASSPRTGLIYGYTF; CDR3 DNA: TGTGCCAGCAGTCCCCGGACCGGCTTGATTTATGGCTACACCTTC
clone size: -; J gene: TRBJ2-7; D gene: TRBD2; V gene: TRBV28; CDR3 protein: CASSGRGYEQYF; CDR3 DNA: TGTGCCAGCAGTGGGAGGGGCTACGAGCAGTACTTC
clone size: few; J gene: TRBJ2-3; D gene: -; V gene: TRBV7-2; CDR3 protein: CASSYRGPPTDTQYF; CDR3 DNA: TGTGCCAGCAGTTATAGAGGGCCTCCAACAGATACGCAGTATTTT
clone size: -; J gene: TRBJ2-1; D gene: TRBD2; V gene: TRBV7-9; CDR3 protein: CASSLSLAGTYNEQFF; CDR3 DNA: TGTGCCAGCAGCTTAAGCCTAGCGGGGACCTACAATGAGCAGTTCTTC
clone size: once; J gene: TRBJ1-1; D gene: TRBD1; V gene: TRBV7-2; CDR3 protein: CASSPQGDRDIMNTEAFF; CDR3 DNA: TGTGCCAGCAGCCCACAAGGGGACAGGGACATCATGAACACTGAAGCTTTCTTT
clone size: many; J gene: TRBJ1-1; D gene: -; V gene: TRBV5-1; CDR3 protein: CASSHQSTLNTEAFF; CDR3 DNA: TGCGCCAGCAGTCATCAGTCAACCCTGAACACTGAAGCTTTCTTT
clone size: many; J gene: TRBJ2-1; D gene: TRBD2; V gene: TRBV7-2; CDR3 protein: CASSLVSSGNNEQFF; CDR3 DNA: TGTGCCAGCAGCTTAGTGTCTAGCGGTAACAATGAGCAGTTCTTC
clone size: many; J gene: TRBJ1-2; D gene: -; V gene: TRBV3-1; CDR3 protein: CASSQELSGTGYTF; CDR3 DNA: TGTGCCAGCAGCCAAGAGCTGTCAGGGACGGGCTACACCTTC
clone size: many; J gene: TRBJ2-3; D gene: TRBD2; V gene: TRBV5-1; CDR3 protein: CASSPLAGGPTDTQYF; CDR3 DNA: TGCGCCAGCAGCCCCTTGGCGGGGGGGCCCACAGATACGCAGTATTTT
clone size: many; J gene: TRBJ1-1; D gene: -; V gene: TRBV20-1; CDR3 protein: CSAPRDVNTEAFF; CDR3 DNA: TGCAGTGCCCCTCGGGATGTGAACACTGAAGCTTTCTTT
clone size: many; J gene: TRBJ2-7; D gene: -; V gene: TRBV12-3/TRBV12-4; CDR3 protein: CASSFDGSYEQYF; CDR3 DNA: TGTGCCAGCAGTTTCGACGGCTCCTACGAGCAGTACTTC
clone size: -; J gene: TRBJ2-7; D gene: -; V gene: TRBV6-6; CDR3 protein: CASSSIPGQLAYEQYF; CDR3 DNA: TGTGCCAGCAGTTCGATTCCGGGACAGCTAGCGTACGAGCAGTACTTC
clone size: many; J gene: TRBJ2-3; D gene: TRBD2; V gene: TRBV3-1; CDR3 protein: CASSQDSAGWDTQYF; CDR3 DNA: TGTGCCAGCAGCCAAGATTCAGCGGGGTGGGATACGCAGTATTTT
clone size: many; J gene: TRBJ1-4; D gene: -; V gene: TRBV14; CDR3 protein: CASSATRGRGEKLFF; CDR3 DNA: TGTGCCAGCAGCGCGACCCGGGGACGGGGTGAAAAACTGTTTTTT
clone size: many; J gene: TRBJ2-3; D gene: -; V gene: TRBV4-1; CDR3 protein: CASSQGVSLDTQYF; CDR3 DNA: TGCGCCAGCAGCCAAGGGGTCAGCTTGGATACGCAGTATTTT
clone size: many; J gene: TRBJ2-3; D gene: -; V gene: TRBV29-1; CDR3 protein: CSVERVLYTDTQYF; CDR3 DNA: TGCAGCGTTGAGCGTGTACTTTACACAGATACGCAGTATTTT
clone size: many; J gene: TRBJ2-3; D gene: -; V gene: TRBV5-1; CDR3 protein: CASSLPTDTQYF; CDR3 DNA: TGCGCCAGCAGCTTACCCACAGATACGCAGTATTTT
clone size: many; J gene: TRBJ2-7; D gene: TRBD1; V gene: TRBV19; CDR3 protein: CASRGTGTGTSYEQYF; CDR3 DNA: TGTGCCAGTAGAGGGACCGGGACAGGGACGTCCTACGAGCAGTACTTC
clone size: many; J gene: TRBJ2-7; D gene: -; V gene: TRBV6-5; CDR3 protein: CASSYQDIPYEQYF; CDR3 DNA: TGTGCCAGCAGTTATCAGGACATTCCCTACGAGCAGTACTTC
clone size: many; J gene: TRBJ1-1; D gene: -; V gene: TRBV29-1; CDR3 protein: CSVEDRFQGRRTNTEAFF; CDR3 DNA: TGCAGCGTTGAAGATCGATTTCAGGGCAGGCGCACGAACACTGAAGCTTTCTTT
clone size: few; J gene: TRBJ2-1; D gene: -; V gene: TRBV20-1; CDR3 protein: CSARAENNEQFF; CDR3 DNA: TGCAGTGCTAGGGCGGAGAACAATGAGCAGTTCTTC
clone size: few; J gene: TRBJ2-7; D gene: -; V gene: TRBV20-1; CDR3 protein: CSARGTSYEQYF; CDR3 DNA: TGCAGTGCTAGAGGGACCTCCTACGAGCAGTACTTC
clone size: few; J gene: TRBJ2-5; D gene: TRBD1; V gene: TRBV5-1; CDR3 protein: CASSNGQVGQETQYF; CDR3 DNA: TGCGCCAGCAGCAACGGACAGGTGGGGCAAGAGACCCAGTACTTC
clone size: many; J gene: TRBJ1-4; D gene: -; V gene: TRBV5-5; CDR3 protein: CASSPGTGEKLFF; CDR3 DNA: TGTGCCAGCAGCCCTGGGACGGGGGAAAAACTGTTTTTT